This paragraph covers one T cell receptor beta chain sequence. These data come from a study of control samples from healthy donors and cancer patients. The CDR3 is 15 residues long. Trimming removed 0 bases from V and 0 bases from J, with 7 bases in between. The germline gives CDR1 SGHRS, CDR2 YFSETQ. The protocol was immunoSEQ multiplex PCR, while the TCRdb copy is restricted to in-frame clones and leaves out a portion. The table records more than 75,000 clones, about 88% of them present only once. The sequence derives from a man aged 70-80 years with lung cancer. The chain uses TRBV5-1 and TRBJ1-5; D not certain. Source material: PBMCs. For the CDR3, the DNA is TGCGCCAGCAGCTTGGAGGGTTATAGCAATCAGCCCCAGCATTTT. It encodes CASSLEGYSNQPQHF.